The subject of this entry is one T cell receptor (beta chain). The junction had 11 bases not matched to a gene; V was cut back by 0 bases and J by 8 bases. The germline CDR1 and CDR2 sequences are MNHEY and SVGEGT. This CDR3 contains 18 residues. This sample was taken from a study of blood T cell repertoires in COVID-19. Study-wide background: Researchers got acute and convalescent COVID-19 samples from the United States, Italy and Spain. Sample material is recorded as cDNA or gDNA derived from T cells, B-cell-depleted T cells, or PBMCs.

Authors' data handling: The authors estimated nucleated cell counts from reference gene primer amplification. TCRdb keeps only in-frame clones here, not all; method: immunoSEQ multiplex PCR. For V, J and clone size, that table is used; D and trimming come from the DNA. In the table there are about 78,000 clones, roughly 80% of which are singletons. Sequenced material: peripheral blood. This clonotype originated in a human donor in a cohort sampled during active COVID-19. The chain joins TRBV6-2 or TRBV6-3 to TRBJ2-6; 9 nucleotides line up with TRBD1. In nucleotides, the CDR3 is TGTGCCAGCAGTTACTCGTATCTCCGGACAGGGGTATCCAACGTCCTGACTTTC. It yields the protein CASSYSYLRTGVSNVLTF.